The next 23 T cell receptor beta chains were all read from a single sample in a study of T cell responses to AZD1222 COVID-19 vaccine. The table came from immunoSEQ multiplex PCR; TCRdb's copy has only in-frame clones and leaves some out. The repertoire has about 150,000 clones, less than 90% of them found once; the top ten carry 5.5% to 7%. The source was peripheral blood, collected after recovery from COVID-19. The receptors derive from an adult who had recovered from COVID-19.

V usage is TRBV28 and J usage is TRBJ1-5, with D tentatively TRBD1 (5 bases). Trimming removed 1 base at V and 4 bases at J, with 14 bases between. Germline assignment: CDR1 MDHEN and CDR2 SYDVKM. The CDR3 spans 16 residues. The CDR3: CASSLLGVSGNQPQHF. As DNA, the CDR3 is TGTGCCAGCAGTTTATTAGGAGTATCAGGGAATCAGCCCCAGCATTTT.

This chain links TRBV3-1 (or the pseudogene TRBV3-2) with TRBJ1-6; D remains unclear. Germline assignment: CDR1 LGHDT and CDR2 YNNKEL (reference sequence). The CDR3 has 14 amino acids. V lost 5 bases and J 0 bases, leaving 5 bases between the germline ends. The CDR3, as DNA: TGTGCCAGCAGCGGGGTCTCCTATAATTCACCCCTCCACTTT. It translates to CASSGVSYNSPLHF.

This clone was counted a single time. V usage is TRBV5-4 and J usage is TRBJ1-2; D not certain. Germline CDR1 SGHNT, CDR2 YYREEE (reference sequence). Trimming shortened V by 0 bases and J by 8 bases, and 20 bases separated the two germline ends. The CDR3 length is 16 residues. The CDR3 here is CASSLGSDRSSEGYTF. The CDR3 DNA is TGTGCCAGCAGCTTGGGCTCGGACCGTTCCTCGGAAGGCTACACCTTC.

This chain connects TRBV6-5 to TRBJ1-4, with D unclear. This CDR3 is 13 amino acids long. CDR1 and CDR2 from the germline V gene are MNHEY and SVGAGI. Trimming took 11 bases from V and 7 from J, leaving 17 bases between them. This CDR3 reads CACPSDGGEKLFF. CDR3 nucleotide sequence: TGTGCCTGCCCCTCGGACGGAGGTGAAAAACTGTTTTTT.

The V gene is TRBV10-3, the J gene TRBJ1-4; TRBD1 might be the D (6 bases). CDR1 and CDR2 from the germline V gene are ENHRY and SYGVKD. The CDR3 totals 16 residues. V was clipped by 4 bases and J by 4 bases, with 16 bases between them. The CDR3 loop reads CAISAANSDSNEKLFF. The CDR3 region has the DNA TGTGCCATCAGTGCGGCGAACTCGGACAGTAATGAAAAACTGTTTTTT.

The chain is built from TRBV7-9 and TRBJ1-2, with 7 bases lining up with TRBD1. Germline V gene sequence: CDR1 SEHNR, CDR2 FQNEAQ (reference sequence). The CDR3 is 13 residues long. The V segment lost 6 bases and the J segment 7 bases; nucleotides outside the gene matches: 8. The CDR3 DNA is TGTGCCAGCAGGGGTACAGGGGCGGGTGGCTACACCTTC. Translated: CASRGTGAGGYTF.

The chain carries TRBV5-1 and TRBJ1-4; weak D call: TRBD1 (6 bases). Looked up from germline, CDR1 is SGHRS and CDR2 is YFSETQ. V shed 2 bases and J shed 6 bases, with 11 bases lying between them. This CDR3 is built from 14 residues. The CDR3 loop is CASSFQGGDEKLFF. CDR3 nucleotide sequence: TGCGCCAGCAGCTTTCAAGGGGGAGATGAAAAACTGTTTTTT.

CDR3 bases: TGTGCCAGCAGCCTTGGAAGAGGTAGCAATCAGCCCCAGCATTTT. Translating gives CASSLGRGSNQPQHF. This chain joins TRBV6-2 or TRBV6-3 and TRBJ1-5; D unresolved. The V and J ends lost 6 bases and 0 bases respectively, with 12 bases between them. Germline V gives CDR1 MNHEY, CDR2 SVGEGT. The length of the CDR3 is 15 residues.

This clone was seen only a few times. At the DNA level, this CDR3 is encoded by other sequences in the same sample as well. DNA of the CDR3: TGTGCCAGCAGCTCCGGGTTTCGCAATCAGCCCCAGCATTTT. Amino acids: CASSSGFRNQPQHF. This chain links TRBV5-8 with TRBJ1-5; D remains unclear. There are 14 residues in the CDR3. Trimming left V 3 bases short and J 2 bases short, with 9 bases between. The germline V gene encodes CDR1 SGHTS and CDR2 YDEGEE.

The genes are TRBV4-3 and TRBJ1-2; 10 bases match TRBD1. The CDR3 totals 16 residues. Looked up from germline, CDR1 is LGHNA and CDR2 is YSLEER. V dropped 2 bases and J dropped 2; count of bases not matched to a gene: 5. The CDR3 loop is CASSQLGGQGNYGYTF. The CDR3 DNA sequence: TGCGCCAGCAGCCAATTAGGGGGACAGGGGAACTATGGCTACACCTTC.

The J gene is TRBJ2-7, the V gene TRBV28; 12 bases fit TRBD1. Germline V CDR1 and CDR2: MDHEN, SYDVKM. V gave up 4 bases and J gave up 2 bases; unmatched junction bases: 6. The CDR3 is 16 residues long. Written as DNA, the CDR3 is TGTGCCAGCAGTTCTCCCGGGACAGGGGGCGCCTACGAGCAGTACTTC. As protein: CASSSPGTGGAYEQYF.

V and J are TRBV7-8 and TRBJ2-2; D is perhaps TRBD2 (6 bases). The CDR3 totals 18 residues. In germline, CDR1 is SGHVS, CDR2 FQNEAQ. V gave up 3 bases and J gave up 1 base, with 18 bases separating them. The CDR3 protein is CASSFWGRTMRNTGELFF. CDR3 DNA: TGTGCCAGCAGCTTTTGGGGGAGGACAATGAGGAACACCGGGGAGCTGTTTTTT.

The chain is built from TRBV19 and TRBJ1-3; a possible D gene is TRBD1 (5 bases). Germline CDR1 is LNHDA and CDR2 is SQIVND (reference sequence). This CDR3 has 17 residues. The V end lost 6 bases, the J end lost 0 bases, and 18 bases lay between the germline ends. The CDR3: CASSTVWDPSSGNTIYF. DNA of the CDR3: TGTGCCAGTAGCACAGTCTGGGACCCTAGCTCTGGAAACACCATATATTTT.

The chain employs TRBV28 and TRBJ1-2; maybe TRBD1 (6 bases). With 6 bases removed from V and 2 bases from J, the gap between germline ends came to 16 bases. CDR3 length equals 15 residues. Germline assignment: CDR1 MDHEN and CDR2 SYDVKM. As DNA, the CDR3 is TGTGCCAGCAGCCGCAAGACAGGACGCAACTATGGCTACACCTTC. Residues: CASSRKTGRNYGYTF.

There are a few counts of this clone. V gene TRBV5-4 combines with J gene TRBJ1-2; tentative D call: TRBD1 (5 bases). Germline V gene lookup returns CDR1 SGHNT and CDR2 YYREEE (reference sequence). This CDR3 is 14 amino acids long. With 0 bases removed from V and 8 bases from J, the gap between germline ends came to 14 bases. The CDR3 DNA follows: TGTGCCAGCAGCTTGGCGGGGGTATCGGGAGGCTACACCTTC. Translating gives CASSLAGVSGGYTF. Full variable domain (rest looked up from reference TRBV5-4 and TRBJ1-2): ETGVTQSPTHLIKTRGQQVTLRCSSQSGHNTVSWYQQALGQGPQFIFQYYREEENGRGNFPPRFSGLQFPNYSSELNVNALELDDSALYLCASSLAGVSGGYTFGSGTRLTVV.

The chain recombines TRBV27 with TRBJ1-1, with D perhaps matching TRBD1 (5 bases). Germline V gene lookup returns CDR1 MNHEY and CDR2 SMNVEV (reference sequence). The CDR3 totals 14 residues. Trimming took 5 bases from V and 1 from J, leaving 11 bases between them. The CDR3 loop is CASSPLTANTEAFF. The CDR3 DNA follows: TGTGCCAGCAGTCCTCTGACAGCGAACACTGAAGCTTTCTTT.

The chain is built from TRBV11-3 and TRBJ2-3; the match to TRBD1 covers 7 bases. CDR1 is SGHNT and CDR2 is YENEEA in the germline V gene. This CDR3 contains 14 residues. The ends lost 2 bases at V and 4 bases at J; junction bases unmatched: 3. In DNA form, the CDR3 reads TGTGCCAGCAGCTTACAAGGGGGCCCAGATACGCAGTATTTT. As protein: CASSLQGGPDTQYF.

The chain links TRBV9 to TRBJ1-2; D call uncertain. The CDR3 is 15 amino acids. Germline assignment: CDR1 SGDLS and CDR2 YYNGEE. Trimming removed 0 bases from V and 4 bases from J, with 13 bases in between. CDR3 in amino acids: CASSVVASSGYGYTF. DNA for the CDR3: TGTGCCAGCAGCGTAGTTGCGTCGTCGGGCTATGGCTACACCTTC. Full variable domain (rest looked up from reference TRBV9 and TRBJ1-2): DSGVTQTPKHLITATGQRVTLRCSPRSGDLSVYWYQQSLDQGLQFLIQYYNGEERAKGNILERFSAQQFPDLHSELNLSSLELGDSALYFCASSVVASSGYGYTFGSGTRLTVV.

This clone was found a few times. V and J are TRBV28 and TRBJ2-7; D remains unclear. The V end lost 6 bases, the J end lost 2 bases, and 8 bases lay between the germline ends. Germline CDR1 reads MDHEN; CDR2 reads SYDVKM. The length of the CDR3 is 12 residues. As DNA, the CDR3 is TGTGCCAGCAGCACCTTTACCTACGAGCAGTACTTC. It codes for CASSTFTYEQYF.

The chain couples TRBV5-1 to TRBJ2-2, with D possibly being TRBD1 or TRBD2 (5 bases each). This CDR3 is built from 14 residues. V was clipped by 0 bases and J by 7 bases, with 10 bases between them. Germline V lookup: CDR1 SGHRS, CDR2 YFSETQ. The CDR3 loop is CASSLGQSGGELFF. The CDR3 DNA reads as TGCGCCAGCAGCTTGGGACAGAGCGGCGGGGAGCTGTTTTTT.

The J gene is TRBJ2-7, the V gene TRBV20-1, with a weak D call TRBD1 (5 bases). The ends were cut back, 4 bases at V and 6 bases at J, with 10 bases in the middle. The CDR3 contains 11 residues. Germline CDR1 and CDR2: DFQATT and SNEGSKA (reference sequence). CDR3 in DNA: TGCAGTGCTAATAGGGGTATCGAGCAGTACTTC. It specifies CSANRGIEQYF.

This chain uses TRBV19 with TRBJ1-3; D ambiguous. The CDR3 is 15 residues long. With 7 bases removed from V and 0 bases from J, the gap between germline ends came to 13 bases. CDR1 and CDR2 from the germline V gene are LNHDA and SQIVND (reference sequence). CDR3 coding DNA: TGTGCCAGTAAGTCTGTCACAATCTCTGGAAACACCATATATTTT. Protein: CASKSVTISGNTIYF.

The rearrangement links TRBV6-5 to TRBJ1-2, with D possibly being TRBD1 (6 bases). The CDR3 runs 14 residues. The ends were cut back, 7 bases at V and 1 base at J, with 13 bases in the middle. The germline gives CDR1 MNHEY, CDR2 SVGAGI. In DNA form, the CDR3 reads TGTGCCAGCACCGAGGGGGGATTTAACTATGGCTACACCTTC. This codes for CASTEGGFNYGYTF.